This is a list of T cell receptor beta chains from one sample in a study of T cells after yellow fever vaccination. Using its own MiXCR run on the 5' RACE reads, TCRdb lists one record per CDR3 protein. The data hold some 120,000 distinct CDR3 sequences, with roughly 15% observed a single time. The source material was CD8+ T cells sorted from PBMCs, sampled 5 days after the yellow fever booster vaccination. These receptors were obtained from a man between 18 and 29 years old who received the YFV17D yellow fever vaccine. The CDR3 runs from the conserved cysteine through the conserved F or W. The D gene is left open where the match is weak. Rows give clone size only sometimes, using once, few, many, or a class for an expanded clone.

j_call	v_call	clone_size	d_call	cdr3_aa	cdr3_nt
TRBJ2-5	TRBV12-3/TRBV12-4	-	TRBD2	CATGGGGETQYF	TGTGCCACCGGGGGGGGAGGAGAGACCCAGTACTTC
TRBJ1-1	TRBV6-5	-	-	CASSYFQGNTEAFF	TGTGCCAGCAGTTACTTCCAGGGGAACACTGAAGCTTTCTTT
TRBJ1-2	TRBV5-5	-	-	CASSLEQRANYGYTF	TGTGCCAGCAGCTTGGAACAGCGAGCTAACTATGGCTACACCTTC
TRBJ2-7	TRBV29-1	few	TRBD2	CSGTSGREQYF	TGCAGTGGGACTAGCGGGAGGGAGCAGTACTTC
TRBJ1-5	TRBV20-1	many	-	CSARDLGGNQPQHF	TGCAGTGCTAGAGATCTAGGGGGCAATCAGCCCCAGCATTTT
TRBJ2-5	TRBV4-1	many	-	CASSQFPAKETQYF	TGCGCCAGCAGCCAATTTCCAGCTAAAGAGACCCAGTACTTC
TRBJ2-7	TRBV12-5	few	-	CASGLRNPRTDAYEQYF	TGTGCTAGTGGTTTGCGAAACCCTCGGACGGATGCCTACGAGCAGTACTTC
TRBJ2-1	TRBV6-2/TRBV6-3	-	TRBD2	CASSYSRTSGSNEQFF	TGTGCCAGCAGTTACTCGAGAACTAGCGGGAGCAATGAGCAGTTCTTC
TRBJ2-2	TRBV13	-	-	CASSATGDTGELFF	TGTGCCAGCAGCGCCACCGGAGACACCGGGGAGCTGTTTTTT
TRBJ2-3	TRBV7-9	few	-	CASSLFLGDTQYF	TGTGCCAGCAGCTTATTTCTCGGGGATACGCAGTATTTT
TRBJ1-4	TRBV7-6	few	-	CASSPRGGGRNEKLFF	TGTGCCAGCAGCCCCCGTGGGGGCGGGAGGAATGAAAAACTGTTTTTT
TRBJ2-1	TRBV25-1	few	-	CASSEGNEQFF	TGTGCCAGCAGTGAAGGCAATGAGCAGTTCTTC
TRBJ2-1	TRBV9	-	-	CASSGDIYNEQFF	TGTGCCAGCAGCGGGGACATCTACAATGAGCAGTTCTTC
TRBJ2-3	TRBV3-1	once	TRBD1	CASSQGQGIADTQYF	TGTGCCAGCAGCCAAGGACAGGGAATCGCAGATACGCAGTATTTT
TRBJ2-1	TRBV4-2	-	-	CASSQETLSYNEQFF	TGTGCCAGCAGCCAAGAGACACTTTCCTACAATGAGCAGTTCTTC
TRBJ2-7	TRBV7-8	-	-	CASSLYSSYEQYF	TGTGCCAGCAGCTTATACAGCTCCTACGAGCAGTACTTC
TRBJ1-5	TRBV4-1	-	-	CASSLRDISNQPQHF	TGCGCCAGCAGCCTCCGGGACATTAGCAATCAGCCCCAGCATTTT
TRBJ2-2	TRBV27	few	-	CASSLRGLNTGELFF	TGTGCCAGCAGTTTACGGGGCCTCAACACCGGGGAGCTGTTTTTT
TRBJ1-1	TRBV7-9	few	-	CASRAPGLMNTEAFF	TGTGCCAGCAGGGCTCCGGGACTGATGAACACTGAAGCTTTCTTT
TRBJ2-7	TRBV7-2	-	TRBD1	CASSLQGAYEQYF	TGTGCCAGCAGCTTACAGGGGGCCTACGAGCAGTACTTC